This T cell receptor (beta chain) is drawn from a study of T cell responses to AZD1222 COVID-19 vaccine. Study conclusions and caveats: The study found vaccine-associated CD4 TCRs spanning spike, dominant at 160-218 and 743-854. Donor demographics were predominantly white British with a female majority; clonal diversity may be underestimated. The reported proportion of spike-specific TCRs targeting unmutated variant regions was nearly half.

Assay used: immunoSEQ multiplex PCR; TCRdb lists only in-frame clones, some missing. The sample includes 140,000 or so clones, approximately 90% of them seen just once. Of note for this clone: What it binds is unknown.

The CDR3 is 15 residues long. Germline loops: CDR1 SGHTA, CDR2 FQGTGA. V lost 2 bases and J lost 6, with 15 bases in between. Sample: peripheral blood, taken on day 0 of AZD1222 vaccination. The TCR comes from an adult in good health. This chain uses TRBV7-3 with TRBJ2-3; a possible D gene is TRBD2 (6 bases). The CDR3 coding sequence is TGTGCCAGCAGCTTATTTGACGGGAGAAAGGATACGCAGTATTTT. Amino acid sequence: CASSLFDGRKDTQYF. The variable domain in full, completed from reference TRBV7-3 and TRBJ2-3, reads GAGVSQTPSNKVTEKGKYVELRCDPISGHTALYWYRQSLGQGPEFLIYFQGTGAADDSGLPNDRFFAVRPEGSVSTLKIQRTERGDSAVYLCASSLFDGRKDTQYFGPGTRLTVL.